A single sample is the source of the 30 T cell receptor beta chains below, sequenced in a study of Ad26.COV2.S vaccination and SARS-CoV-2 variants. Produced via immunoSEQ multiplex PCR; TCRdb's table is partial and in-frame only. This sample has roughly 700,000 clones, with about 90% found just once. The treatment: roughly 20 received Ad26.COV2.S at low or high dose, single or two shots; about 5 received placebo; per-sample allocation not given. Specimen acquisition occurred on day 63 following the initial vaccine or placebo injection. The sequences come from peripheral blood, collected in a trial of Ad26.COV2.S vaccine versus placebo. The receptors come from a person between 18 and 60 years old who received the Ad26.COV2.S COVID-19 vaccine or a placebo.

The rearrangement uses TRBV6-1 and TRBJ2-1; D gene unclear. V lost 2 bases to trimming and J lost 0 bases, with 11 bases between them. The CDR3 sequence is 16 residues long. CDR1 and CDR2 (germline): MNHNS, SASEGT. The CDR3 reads CASSEMSIISYNEQFF. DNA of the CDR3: TGTGCCAGCAGTGAAATGTCTATAATCTCCTACAATGAGCAGTTCTTC.

CDR3 residues: CASGPSGGYGYTF. CDR3 DNA: TGTGCTAGTGGTCCCAGCGGTGGTTATGGCTACACCTTC. V gene TRBV12-5 combines with J gene TRBJ1-2, with D hard to call. V was pared by 5 bases and J by 5 bases, with 12 bases between. The CDR3 consists of 13 residues. Germline V gene lookup returns CDR1 LGHNT and CDR2 FRNRAP.

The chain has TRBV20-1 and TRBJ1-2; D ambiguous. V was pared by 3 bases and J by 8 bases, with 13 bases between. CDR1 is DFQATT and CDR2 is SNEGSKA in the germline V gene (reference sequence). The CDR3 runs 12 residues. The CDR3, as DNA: TGCAGTGCTAGTGACGGATTCGGAGGCTACACCTTC. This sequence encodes CSASDGFGGYTF.

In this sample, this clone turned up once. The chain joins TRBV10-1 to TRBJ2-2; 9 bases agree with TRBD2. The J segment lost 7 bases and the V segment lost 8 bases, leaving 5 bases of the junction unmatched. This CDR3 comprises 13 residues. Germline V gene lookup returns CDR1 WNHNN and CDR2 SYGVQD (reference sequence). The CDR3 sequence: CASHSGSGGELFF. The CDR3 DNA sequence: TGCGCCAGCCATAGCGGGAGTGGCGGGGAGCTGTTTTTT.

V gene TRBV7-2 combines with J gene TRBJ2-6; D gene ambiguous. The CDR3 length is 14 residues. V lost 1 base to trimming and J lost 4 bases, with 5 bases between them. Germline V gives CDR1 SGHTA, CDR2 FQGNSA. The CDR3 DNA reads TGTGCCAGCAGCTTAGGTTTGGGGGCCAACGTCCTGACTTTC. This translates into CASSLGLGANVLTF.

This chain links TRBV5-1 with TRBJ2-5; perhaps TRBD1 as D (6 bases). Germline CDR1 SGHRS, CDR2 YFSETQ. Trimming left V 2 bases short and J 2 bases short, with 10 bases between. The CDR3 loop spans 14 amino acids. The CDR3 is CASSFLTGQETQYF. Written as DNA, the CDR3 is TGCGCCAGCAGCTTCCTCACAGGGCAAGAGACCCAGTACTTC.

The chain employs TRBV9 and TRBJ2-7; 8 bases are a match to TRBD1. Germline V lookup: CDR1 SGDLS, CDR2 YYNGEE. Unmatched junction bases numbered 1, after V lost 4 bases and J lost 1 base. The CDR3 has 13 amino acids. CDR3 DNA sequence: TGTGCCAGCAGCACAGGGGGTTCCTACGAGCAGTACTTC. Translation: CASSTGGSYEQYF. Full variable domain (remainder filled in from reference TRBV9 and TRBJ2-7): DSGVTQTPKHLITATGQRVTLRCSPRSGDLSVYWYQQSLDQGLQFLIQYYNGEERAKGNILERFSAQQFPDLHSELNLSSLELGDSALYFCASSTGGSYEQYFGPGTRLTVT.

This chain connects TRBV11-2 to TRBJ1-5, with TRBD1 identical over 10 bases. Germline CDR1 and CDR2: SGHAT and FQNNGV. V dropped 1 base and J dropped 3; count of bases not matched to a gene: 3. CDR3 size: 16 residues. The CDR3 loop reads CASSLGTGGPNQPQHF. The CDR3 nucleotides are TGTGCCAGCAGCTTAGGGACAGGGGGACCCAATCAGCCCCAGCATTTT. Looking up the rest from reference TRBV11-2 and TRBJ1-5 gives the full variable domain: EAGVAQSPRYKIIEKRQSVAFWCNPISGHATLYWYQQILGQGPKLLIQFQNNGVVDDSQLPKDRFSAERLKGVDSTLKIQPAKLEDSAVYLCASSLGTGGPNQPQHFGDGTRLSIL.

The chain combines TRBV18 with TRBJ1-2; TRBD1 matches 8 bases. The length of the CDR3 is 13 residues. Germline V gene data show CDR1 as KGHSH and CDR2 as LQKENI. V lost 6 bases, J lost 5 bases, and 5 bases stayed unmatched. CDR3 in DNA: TGTGCCAGCTCGTCGACAGGGGAGTATGGCTACACCTTC. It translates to CASSSTGEYGYTF. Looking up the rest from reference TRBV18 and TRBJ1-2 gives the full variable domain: NAGVMQNPRHLVRRRGQEARLRCSPMKGHSHVYWYRQLPEEGLKFMVYLQKENIIDESGMPKERFSAEFPKEGPSILRIQQVVRGDSAAYFCASSSTGEYGYTFGSGTRLTVV.

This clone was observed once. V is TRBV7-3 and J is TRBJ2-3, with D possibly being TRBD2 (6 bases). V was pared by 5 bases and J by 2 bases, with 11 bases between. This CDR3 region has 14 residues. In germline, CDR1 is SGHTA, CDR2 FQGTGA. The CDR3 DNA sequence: TGTGCCAGCAGCCCGGGACTTATCACAGATACGCAGTATTTT. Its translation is CASSPGLITDTQYF.

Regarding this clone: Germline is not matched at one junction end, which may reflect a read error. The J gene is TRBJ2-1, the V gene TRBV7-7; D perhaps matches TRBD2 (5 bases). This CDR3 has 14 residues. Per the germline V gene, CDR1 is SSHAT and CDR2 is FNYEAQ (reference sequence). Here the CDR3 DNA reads TGTGCTAGCAGCTCGAATACTAGTCCCAATGAGCAGTTCTTC. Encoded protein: CASSSNTSPNEQFF.

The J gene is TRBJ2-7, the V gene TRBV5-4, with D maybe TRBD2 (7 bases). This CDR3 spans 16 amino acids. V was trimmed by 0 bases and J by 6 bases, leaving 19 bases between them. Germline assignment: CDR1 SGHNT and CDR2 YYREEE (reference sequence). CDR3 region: CASSLEVGGPVAEQYF. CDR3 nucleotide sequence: TGTGCCAGCAGCTTGGAGGTCGGGGGGCCCGTTGCCGAGCAGTACTTC. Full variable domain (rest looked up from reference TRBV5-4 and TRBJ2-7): ETGVTQSPTHLIKTRGQQVTLRCSSQSGHNTVSWYQQALGQGPQFIFQYYREEENGRGNFPPRFSGLQFPNYSSELNVNALELDDSALYLCASSLEVGGPVAEQYFGPGTRLTVT.

The chain's CDR3 is CASSQGQGVGQPQHF. The CDR3 DNA is TGCGCCAGCAGCCAGGGACAGGGGGTCGGGCAGCCCCAGCATTTT. The chain has TRBV4-3 and TRBJ1-5; 11 bases match TRBD1. V shed 3 bases, J shed 7 bases, and the junction held 5 bases outside the gene matches. CDR1 and CDR2 from the germline V gene are LGHNA and YSLEER. The CDR3 extends over 15 amino acids.

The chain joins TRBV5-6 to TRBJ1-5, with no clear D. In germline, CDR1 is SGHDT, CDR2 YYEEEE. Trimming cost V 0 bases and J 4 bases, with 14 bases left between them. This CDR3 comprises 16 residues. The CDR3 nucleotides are TGTGCCAGCAGCTTGGCCATGGCACCTTCAAATCAGCCCCAGCATTTT. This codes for CASSLAMAPSNQPQHF.

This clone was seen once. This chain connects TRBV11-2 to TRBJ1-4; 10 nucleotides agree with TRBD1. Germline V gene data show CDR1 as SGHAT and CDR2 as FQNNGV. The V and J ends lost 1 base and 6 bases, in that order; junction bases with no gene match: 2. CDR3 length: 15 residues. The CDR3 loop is CASSLAGQGHEKLFF. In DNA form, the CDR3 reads TGTGCCAGCAGCTTAGCGGGACAGGGGCATGAAAAACTGTTTTTT.

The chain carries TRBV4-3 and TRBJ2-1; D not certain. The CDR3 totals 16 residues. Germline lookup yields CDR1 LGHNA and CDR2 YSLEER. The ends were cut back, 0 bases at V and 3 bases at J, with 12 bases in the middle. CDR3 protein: CASSQEFRTLYNEQFF. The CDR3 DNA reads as TGCGCCAGCAGCCAAGAGTTCCGTACCCTCTACAATGAGCAGTTCTTC.

Here the CDR3 reads CASSPFRTGVSSGANVLTF. The DNA of the CDR3 is TGTGCCAGCAGCCCGTTTAGGACAGGGGTCTCCTCTGGGGCCAACGTCCTGACTTTC. The gene calls are TRBV7-2 and TRBJ2-6; 9 nucleotides align to TRBD1. After removal of 5 bases from V and 0 bases from J, the junction contained 11 bases not matched to a gene. CDR1 SGHTA and CDR2 FQGNSA come from the germline V gene. The CDR3 has 19 residues.

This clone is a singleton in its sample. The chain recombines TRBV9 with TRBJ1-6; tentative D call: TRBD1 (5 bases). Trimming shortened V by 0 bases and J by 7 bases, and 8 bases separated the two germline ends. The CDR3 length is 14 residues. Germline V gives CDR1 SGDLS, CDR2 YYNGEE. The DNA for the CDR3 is TGTGCCAGCAGCGTAGTTGGGGGGAATTCACCCCTCCACTTT. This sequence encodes CASSVVGGNSPLHF. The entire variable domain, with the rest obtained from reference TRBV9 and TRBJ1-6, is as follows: DSGVTQTPKHLITATGQRVTLRCSPRSGDLSVYWYQQSLDQGLQFLIQYYNGEERAKGNILERFSAQQFPDLHSELNLSSLELGDSALYFCASSVVGGNSPLHFGNGTRLTVT.

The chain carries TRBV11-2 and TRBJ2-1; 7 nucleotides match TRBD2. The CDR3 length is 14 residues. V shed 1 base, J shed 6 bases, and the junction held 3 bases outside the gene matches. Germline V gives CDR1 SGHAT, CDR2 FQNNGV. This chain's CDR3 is CASSLAGGGNEQFF. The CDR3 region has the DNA TGTGCCAGCAGCTTAGCAGGCGGGGGCAATGAGCAGTTCTTC.

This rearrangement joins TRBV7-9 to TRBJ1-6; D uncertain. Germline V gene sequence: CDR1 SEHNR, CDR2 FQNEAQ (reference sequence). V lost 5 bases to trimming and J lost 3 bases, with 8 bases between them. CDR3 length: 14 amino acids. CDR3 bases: TGTGCCAGCAGCCCCGCCATCTATAATTCACCCCTCCACTTT. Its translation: CASSPAIYNSPLHF. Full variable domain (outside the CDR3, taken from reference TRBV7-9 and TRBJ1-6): DTGVSQNPRHKITKRGQNVTFRCDPISEHNRLYWYRQTLGQGPEFLTYFQNEAQLEKSRLLSDRFSAERPKGSFSTLEIQRTEQGDSAMYLCASSPAIYNSPLHFGNGTRLTVT.

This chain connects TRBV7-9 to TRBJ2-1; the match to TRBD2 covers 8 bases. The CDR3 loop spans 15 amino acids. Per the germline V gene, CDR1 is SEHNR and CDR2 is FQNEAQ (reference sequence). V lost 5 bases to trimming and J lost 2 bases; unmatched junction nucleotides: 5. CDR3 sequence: CASSPTGLAYNEQFF. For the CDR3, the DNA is TGTGCCAGCAGCCCGACGGGACTAGCCTACAATGAGCAGTTCTTC.

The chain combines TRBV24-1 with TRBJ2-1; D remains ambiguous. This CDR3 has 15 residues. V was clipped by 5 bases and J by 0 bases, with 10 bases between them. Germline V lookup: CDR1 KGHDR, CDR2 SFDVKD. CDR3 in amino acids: CATSGQQSSYNEQFF. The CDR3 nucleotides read TGTGCCACCAGTGGCCAGCAGAGCTCCTACAATGAGCAGTTCTTC.

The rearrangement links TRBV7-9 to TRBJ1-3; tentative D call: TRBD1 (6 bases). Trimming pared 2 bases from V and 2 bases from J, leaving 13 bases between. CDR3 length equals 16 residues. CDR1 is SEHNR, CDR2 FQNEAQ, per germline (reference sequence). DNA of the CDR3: TGTGCCAGCAGCTTATCTACGCGGACAGCTGGAAACACCATATATTTT. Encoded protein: CASSLSTRTAGNTIYF.

CDR3: CASSRGGGTGANVLTF. The CDR3 region has the DNA TGTGCCAGCAGCCGAGGGGGAGGGACTGGGGCCAACGTCCTGACTTTC. The chain carries TRBV7-8 and TRBJ2-6; the D gene is possibly TRBD2 (7 bases). The V end lost 5 bases, the J end lost 2 bases, and 13 bases lay between the germline ends. The CDR3 totals 16 residues. Germline lookup yields CDR1 SGHVS and CDR2 FQNEAQ.

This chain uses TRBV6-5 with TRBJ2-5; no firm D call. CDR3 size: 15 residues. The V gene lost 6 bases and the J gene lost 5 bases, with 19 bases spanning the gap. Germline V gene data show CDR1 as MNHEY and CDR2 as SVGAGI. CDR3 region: CASSRRHFLGETQYF. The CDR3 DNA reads TGTGCCAGCAGCAGACGACACTTCCTAGGGGAGACCCAGTACTTC.

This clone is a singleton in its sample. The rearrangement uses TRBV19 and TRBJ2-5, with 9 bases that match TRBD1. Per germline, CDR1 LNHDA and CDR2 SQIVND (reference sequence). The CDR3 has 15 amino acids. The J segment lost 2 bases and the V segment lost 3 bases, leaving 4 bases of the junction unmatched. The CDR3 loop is CASSIPGQGQETQYF. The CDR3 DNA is TGTGCCAGTAGTATCCCAGGACAGGGGCAAGAGACCCAGTACTTC.

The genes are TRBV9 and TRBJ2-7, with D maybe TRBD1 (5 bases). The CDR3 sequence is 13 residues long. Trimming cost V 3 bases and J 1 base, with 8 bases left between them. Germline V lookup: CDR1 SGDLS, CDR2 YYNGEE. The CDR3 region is CASSESGSYEQYF. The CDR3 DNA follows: TGTGCCAGCAGCGAATCAGGGTCCTACGAGCAGTACTTC.

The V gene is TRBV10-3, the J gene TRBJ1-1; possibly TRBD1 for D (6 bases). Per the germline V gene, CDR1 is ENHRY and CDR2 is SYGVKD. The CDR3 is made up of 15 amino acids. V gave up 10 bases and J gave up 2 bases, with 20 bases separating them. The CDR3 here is CATRPGGSTNTEAFF. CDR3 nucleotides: TGTGCCACCCGCCCCGGGGGCTCGACTAACACTGAAGCTTTCTTT.

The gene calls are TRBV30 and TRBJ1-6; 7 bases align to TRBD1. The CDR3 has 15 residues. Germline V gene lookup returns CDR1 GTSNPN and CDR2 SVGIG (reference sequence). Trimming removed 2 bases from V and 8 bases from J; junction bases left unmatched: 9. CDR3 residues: CAWSPLTGRDSPLHF. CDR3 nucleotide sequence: TGTGCCTGGAGTCCCCTGACAGGGAGGGATTCACCCCTCCACTTT.

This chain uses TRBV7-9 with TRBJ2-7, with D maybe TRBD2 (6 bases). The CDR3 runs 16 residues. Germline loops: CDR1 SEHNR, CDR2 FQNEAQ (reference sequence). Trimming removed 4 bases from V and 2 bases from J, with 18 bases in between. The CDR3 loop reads CASSSHRDFLPYEQYF. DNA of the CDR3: TGTGCCAGCAGCTCACACCGGGACTTCCTACCCTACGAGCAGTACTTC.